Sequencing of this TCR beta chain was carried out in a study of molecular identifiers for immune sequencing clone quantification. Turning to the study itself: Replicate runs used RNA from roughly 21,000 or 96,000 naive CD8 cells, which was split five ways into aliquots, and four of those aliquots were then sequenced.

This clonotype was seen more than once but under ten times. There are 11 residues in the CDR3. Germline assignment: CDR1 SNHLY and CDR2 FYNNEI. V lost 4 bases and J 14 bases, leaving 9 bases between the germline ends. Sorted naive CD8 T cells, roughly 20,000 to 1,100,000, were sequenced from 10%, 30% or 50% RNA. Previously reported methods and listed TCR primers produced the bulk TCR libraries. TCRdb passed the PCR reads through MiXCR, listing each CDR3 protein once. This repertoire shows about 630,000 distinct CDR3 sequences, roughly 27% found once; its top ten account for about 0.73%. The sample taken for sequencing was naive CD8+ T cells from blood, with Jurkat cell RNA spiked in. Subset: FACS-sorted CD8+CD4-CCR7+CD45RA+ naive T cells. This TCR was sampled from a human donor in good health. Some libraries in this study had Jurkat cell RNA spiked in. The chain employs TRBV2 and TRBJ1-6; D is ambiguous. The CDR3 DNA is TGTGCCAGCAGTGCCTTTCCAACCCTCCACTTT. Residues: CASSAFPTLHF.